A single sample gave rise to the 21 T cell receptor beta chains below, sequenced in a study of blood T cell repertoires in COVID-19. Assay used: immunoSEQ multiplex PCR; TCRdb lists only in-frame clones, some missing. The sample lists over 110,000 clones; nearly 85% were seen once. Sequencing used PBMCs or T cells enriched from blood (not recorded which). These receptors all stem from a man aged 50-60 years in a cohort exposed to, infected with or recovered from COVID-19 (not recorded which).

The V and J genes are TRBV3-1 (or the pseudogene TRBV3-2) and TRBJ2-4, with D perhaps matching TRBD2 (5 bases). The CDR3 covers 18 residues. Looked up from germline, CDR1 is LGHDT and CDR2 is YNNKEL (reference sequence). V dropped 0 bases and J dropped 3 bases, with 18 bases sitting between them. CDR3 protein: CASSQDPGGSLGKNIQYF. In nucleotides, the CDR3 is TGTGCCAGCAGCCAAGATCCAGGAGGTAGCTTAGGCAAAAACATTCAGTACTTC.

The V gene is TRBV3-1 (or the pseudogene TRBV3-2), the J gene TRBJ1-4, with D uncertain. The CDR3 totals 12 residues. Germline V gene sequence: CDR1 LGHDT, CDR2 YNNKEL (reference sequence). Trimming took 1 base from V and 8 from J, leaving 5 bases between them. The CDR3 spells CASSQVGEKLFF. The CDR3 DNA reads TGTGCCAGCAGCCAAGTTGGCGAAAAACTGTTTTTT.

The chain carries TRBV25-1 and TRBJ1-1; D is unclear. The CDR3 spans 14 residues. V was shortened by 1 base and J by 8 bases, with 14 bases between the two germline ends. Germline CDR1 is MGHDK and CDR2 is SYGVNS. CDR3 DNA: TGTGCCAGCAGTGAATGGGGAGGAACTCCGGAAGCTTTCTTT. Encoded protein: CASSEWGGTPEAFF.

The CDR3 region is CAWSEGQVNSYNSPLHF. The CDR3 DNA reads as TGTGCCTGGAGTGAGGGACAGGTGAACTCCTATAATTCACCCCTCCACTTT. The gene calls are TRBV30 and TRBJ1-6; 8 bases match TRBD1. The CDR3 length is 17 residues. The J segment lost 0 bases and the V segment lost 1 base, leaving 5 bases of the junction unmatched. Germline CDR1 is GTSNPN and CDR2 is SVGIG (reference sequence). Looking up the rest from reference TRBV30 and TRBJ1-6 gives the full variable domain: SQTIHQWPATLVQPVGSPLSLECTVEGTSNPNLYWYRQAAGRGLQLLFYSVGIGQISSEVPQNLSASRPQDRQFILSSKKLLLSDSGFYLCAWSEGQVNSYNSPLHFGNGTRLTVT.

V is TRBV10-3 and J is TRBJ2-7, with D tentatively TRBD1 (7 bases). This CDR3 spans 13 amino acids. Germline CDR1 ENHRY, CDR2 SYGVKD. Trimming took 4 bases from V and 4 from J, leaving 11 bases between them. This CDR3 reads CAISGGTVYEQYF. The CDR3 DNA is TGTGCCATCAGTGGCGGGACAGTTTACGAGCAGTACTTC.

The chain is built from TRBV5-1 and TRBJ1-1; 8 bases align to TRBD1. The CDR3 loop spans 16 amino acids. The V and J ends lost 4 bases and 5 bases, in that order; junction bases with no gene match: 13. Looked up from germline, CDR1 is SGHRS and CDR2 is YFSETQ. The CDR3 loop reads CASSPGTGVAWTEAFF. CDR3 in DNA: TGCGCCAGCAGCCCGGGGACAGGCGTAGCTTGGACTGAAGCTTTCTTT.

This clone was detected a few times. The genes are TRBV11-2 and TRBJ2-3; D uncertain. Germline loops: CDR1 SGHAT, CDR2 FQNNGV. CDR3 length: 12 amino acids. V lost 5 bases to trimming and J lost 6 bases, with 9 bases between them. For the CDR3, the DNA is TGTGCCAGCAGCAACAACGTGGATACGCAGTATTTT. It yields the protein CASSNNVDTQYF.

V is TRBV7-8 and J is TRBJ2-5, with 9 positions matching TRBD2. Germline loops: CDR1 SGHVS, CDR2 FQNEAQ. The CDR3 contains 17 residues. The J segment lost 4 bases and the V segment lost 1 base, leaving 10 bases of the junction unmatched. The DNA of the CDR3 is TGTGCCAGCAGCTTAGGCGGGCTAGCGGGACCGGGAGAGACCCAGTACTTC. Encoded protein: CASSLGGLAGPGETQYF.

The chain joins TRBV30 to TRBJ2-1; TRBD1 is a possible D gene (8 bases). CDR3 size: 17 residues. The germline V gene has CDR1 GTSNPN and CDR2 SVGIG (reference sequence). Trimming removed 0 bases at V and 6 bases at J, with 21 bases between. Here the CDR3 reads CAWSVQGETGRGNEQFF. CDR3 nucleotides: TGTGCCTGGAGTGTACAGGGGGAGACAGGGAGGGGCAATGAGCAGTTCTTC.

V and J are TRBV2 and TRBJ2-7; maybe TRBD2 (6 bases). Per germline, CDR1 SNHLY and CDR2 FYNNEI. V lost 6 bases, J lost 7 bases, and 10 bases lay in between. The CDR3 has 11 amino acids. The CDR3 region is CASRGGREQYF. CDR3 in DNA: TGTGCCAGCAGGGGGGGAAGGGAGCAGTACTTC.

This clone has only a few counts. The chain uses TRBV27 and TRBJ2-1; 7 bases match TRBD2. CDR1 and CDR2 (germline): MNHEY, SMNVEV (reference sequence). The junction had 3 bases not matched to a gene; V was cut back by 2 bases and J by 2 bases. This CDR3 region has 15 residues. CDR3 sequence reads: CASSLRGSPYNEQFF. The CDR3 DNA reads TGTGCCAGCAGTTTACGCGGGAGCCCCTACAATGAGCAGTTCTTC.

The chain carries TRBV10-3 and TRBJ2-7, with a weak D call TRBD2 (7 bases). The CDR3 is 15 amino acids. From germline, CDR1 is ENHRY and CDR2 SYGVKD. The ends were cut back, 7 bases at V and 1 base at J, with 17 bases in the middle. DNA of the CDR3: TGTGCCATCACCTTGGGGGGGGGCTCGTCCTACGAGCAGTACTTC. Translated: CAITLGGGSSYEQYF.

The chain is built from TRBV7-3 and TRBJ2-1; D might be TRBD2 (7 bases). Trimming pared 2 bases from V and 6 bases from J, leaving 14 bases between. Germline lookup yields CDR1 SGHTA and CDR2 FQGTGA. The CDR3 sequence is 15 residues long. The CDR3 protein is CASSLLGGPLNEQFF. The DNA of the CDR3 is TGTGCCAGCAGCTTACTCGGGGGGCCTCTCAATGAGCAGTTCTTC.

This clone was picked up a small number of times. In DNA, the CDR3 is TGTGCCACCAGTGACCCTATAGCGGGAATCCCAGATACGCAGTATTTT. Translating it yields CATSDPIAGIPDTQYF. V usage is TRBV24-1 and J usage is TRBJ2-3; 8 bases fit TRBD2. The CDR3 extends over 16 amino acids. Germline lookup yields CDR1 KGHDR and CDR2 SFDVKD. Unmatched junction bases numbered 9, after V lost 4 bases and J lost 4 bases.

The CDR3 region is CAIRDPQDYEQYF. For the CDR3, the DNA is TGTGCCATCAGGGACCCACAGGACTACGAGCAGTACTTC. The V call is TRBV10-3, the J call TRBJ2-7; TRBD1 is a possible D gene (5 bases). Germline V gives CDR1 ENHRY, CDR2 SYGVKD. Trimming shortened V by 6 bases and J by 3 bases, and 12 bases separated the two germline ends. The CDR3 loop spans 13 amino acids.

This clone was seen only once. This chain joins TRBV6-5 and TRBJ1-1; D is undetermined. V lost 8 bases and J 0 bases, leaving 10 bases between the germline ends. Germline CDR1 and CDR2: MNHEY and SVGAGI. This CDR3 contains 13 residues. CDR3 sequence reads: CASSLNMNTEAFF. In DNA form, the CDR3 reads TGTGCCAGCTCGTTAAATATGAACACTGAAGCTTTCTTT.

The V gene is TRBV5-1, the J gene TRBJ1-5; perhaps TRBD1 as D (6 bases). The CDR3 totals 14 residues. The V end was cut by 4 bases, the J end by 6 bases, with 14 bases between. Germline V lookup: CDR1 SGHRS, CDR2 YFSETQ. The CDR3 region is CASSPGEFGQPQHF. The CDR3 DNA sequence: TGCGCCAGCAGCCCAGGGGAATTTGGTCAGCCCCAGCATTTT. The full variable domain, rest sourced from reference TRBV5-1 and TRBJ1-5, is KAGVTQTPRYLIKTRGQQVTLSCSPISGHRSVSWYQQTPGQGLQFLFEYFSETQRNKGNFPGRFSGRQFSNSRSEMNVSTLELGDSALYLCASSPGEFGQPQHFGDGTRLSIL.

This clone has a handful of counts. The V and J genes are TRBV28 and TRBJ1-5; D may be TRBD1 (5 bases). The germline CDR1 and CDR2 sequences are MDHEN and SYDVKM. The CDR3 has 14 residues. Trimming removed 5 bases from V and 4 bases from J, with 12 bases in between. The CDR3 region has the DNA TGTGCCAGCAGTACGACAGCTCCGAATCAGCCCCAGCATTTT. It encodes CASSTTAPNQPQHF.

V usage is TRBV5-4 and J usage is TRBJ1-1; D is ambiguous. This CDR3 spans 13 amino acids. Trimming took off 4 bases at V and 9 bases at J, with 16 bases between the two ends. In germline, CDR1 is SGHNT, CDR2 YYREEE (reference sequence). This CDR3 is CASSPEFGSQAFF. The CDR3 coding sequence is TGTGCCAGCAGCCCCGAATTTGGGAGCCAAGCTTTCTTT.

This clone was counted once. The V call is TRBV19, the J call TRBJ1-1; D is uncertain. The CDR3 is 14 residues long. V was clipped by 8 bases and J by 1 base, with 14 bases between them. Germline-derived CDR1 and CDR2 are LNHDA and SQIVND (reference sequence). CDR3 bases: TGTGCCAGTGACCGGTCCCGGGGGAACACTGAAGCTTTCTTT. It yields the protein CASDRSRGNTEAFF.

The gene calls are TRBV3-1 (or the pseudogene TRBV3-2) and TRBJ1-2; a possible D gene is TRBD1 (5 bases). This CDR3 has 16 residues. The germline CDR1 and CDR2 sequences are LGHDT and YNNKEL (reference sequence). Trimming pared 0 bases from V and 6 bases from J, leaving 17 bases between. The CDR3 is CASSQDVRREGHGYTF. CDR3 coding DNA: TGTGCCAGCAGCCAAGATGTTCGCAGGGAAGGTCATGGCTACACCTTC.